The entry that follows covers one TCR beta chain sequence. The germline CDR1 and CDR2 sequences are SGHRS and YFSETQ. The CDR3 contains 15 residues. V was pared by 6 bases and J by 1 base, with 6 bases of the junction left unmatched. The data derive from a study of OX40 agonist ivuxolimab in advanced cancers. Some clones are missing from TCRdb's copy, which holds only in-frame ones; the method was immunoSEQ multiplex PCR. The sample lists about 14,000 clones; about 84% were seen once. Sample: CD4+ or CD8+ T cells sorted from blood, taken in a trial of the OX40 agonist ivuxolimab. This chain uses TRBV5-1 with TRBJ2-7; 11 bases map to TRBD2. This clonotype originated in an adult with an advanced solid tumor such as melanoma, head and neck, liver or kidney cancer. The CDR3 loop reads CASKPGTSGSYEQYF. The CDR3 DNA sequence: TGCGCCAGCAAGCCCGGGACTAGCGGATCCTACGAGCAGTACTTC.